Below are 10 T cell receptor beta chains sequenced from a single sample in a study of CD8 T cells in ankylosing spondylitis. No antigens are known for them. TCRdb redid the calling of the 5' RACE reads with MiXCR, one entry per CDR3 protein. This table holds fewer than 450,000 distinct CDR3 sequences, 15% to 20% found once. Points from the study as a whole: For ankylosing spondylitis blood, a TCR beta motif of several highly homologous variants appeared characteristic.

Sequencing was done on a sample of blood, either unsorted or a sorted T cell fraction (not recorded which). Source of these receptors: a male donor with ankylosing spondylitis.

Ten or more counts support this clonotype. The CDR3 DNA reads as TGTGCCAGCAGCCGTATGGGGGATTCAGGGGCCCAAGAGACCCAGTACTTC. Its protein product is CASSRMGDSGAQETQYF. V gene TRBV4-2 combines with J gene TRBJ2-5; a possible D gene is TRBD1 (6 bases). The CDR3 has 17 amino acids. Germline lookup yields CDR1 LGHNA and CDR2 YNFKEQ. Trimming took 4 bases from V and 1 from J, leaving 19 bases between them.

The chain combines TRBV12-3 or TRBV12-4 with TRBJ2-7, with TRBD2 matching 7 bases. Germline trimming cut 5 bases from V and 7 bases from J; bases unmatched to any gene: 23. The CDR3 covers 18 residues. CDR3 nucleotides: TGTGCCAGCAGTCCCCCCCCAGCCCCGACTGGGGGGGTCTTAGAGCAGTACTTC. Protein product: CASSPPPAPTGGVLEQYF.

The chain joins TRBV2 to TRBJ1-2, with D perhaps matching TRBD1 (5 bases). Germline CDR1 SNHLY, CDR2 FYNNEI. There are 13 residues in the CDR3. The germline V and J ends were trimmed by 8 bases and 1 base, with 11 bases remaining between them. The CDR3 DNA is TGTGCCAGCCGAAGGGACCTTAACTATGGCTACACCTTC. Translation gives CASRRDLNYGYTF. Supplemented by reference TRBV2 and TRBJ1-2, the full variable domain reads EPEVTQTPSHQVTQMGQEVILRCVPISNHLYFYWYRQILGQKVEFLVSFYNNEISEKSEIFDDQFSVERPDGSNFTLKIRSTKLEDSAMYFCASRRDLNYGYTFGSGTRLTVV.

This clonotype was counted at least ten times. This chain links TRBV7-6 with TRBJ1-1; 10 bases fit TRBD1. The CDR3 consists of 14 residues. From germline, CDR1 is SGHVS and CDR2 FNYEAQ. Germline trimming cut 5 bases from V and 4 bases from J; bases unmatched to any gene: 4. The CDR3 DNA reads TGTGCCAGCAGCAGACAGGGGGCAGGCACTGAAGCTTTCTTT. It yields the protein CASSRQGAGTEAFF.

The V gene is TRBV7-9, the J gene TRBJ2-5, with 8 bases matching TRBD2. Germline V CDR1 and CDR2: SEHNR, FQNEAQ (reference sequence). J gave up 2 bases and V 4 bases, and 6 bases lay outside the gene matches. The CDR3 has 15 amino acids. The CDR3 sequence is CASSYGGGYQETQYF. In DNA, the CDR3 is TGTGCCAGCAGCTACGGGGGGGGCTATCAAGAGACCCAGTACTTC.

This clonotype was recorded a few times. The V and J genes are TRBV6-2 or TRBV6-3 and TRBJ2-7, with TRBD1 identical over 10 bases. The J segment lost 2 bases and the V segment lost 6 bases, leaving 7 bases of the junction unmatched. There are 15 residues in the CDR3. The germline CDR1 and CDR2 sequences are MNHEY and SVGEGT. This CDR3 reads CASRPTGTGAYEQYF. The CDR3 DNA reads as TGTGCCAGCAGACCCACCGGGACAGGGGCCTACGAGCAGTACTTC.

This clonotype was observed a few times. This chain joins TRBV28 and TRBJ1-2; D is uncertain. Trimming stripped 5 bases from V and 3 bases from J, with 16 bases between. The CDR3 length is 15 residues. Germline CDR1 is MDHEN and CDR2 is SYDVKM. CDR3 bases: TGTGCCAGCAGTCCCCCGGTGGGAGGGTACTATGGCTACACCTTC. Protein: CASSPPVGGYYGYTF.

The chain has TRBV10-2 and TRBJ2-7, with 8 bases identical to TRBD1. Germline V gene data show CDR1 as WSHSY and CDR2 as SAAADI. The CDR3 runs 14 residues. Losses at the gene ends were 2 bases for V and 6 bases for J; bases not matched to a gene: 6. CDR3 protein: CASSEVQGAGEQYF. CDR3 DNA: TGCGCCAGCAGTGAGGTTCAGGGGGCGGGCGAGCAGTACTTC.

This clonotype turned up a few times. The V call is TRBV6-5, the J call TRBJ2-7, with D uncertain. Per germline, CDR1 MNHEY and CDR2 SVGAGI. The CDR3 has 11 amino acids. Trimming took off 6 bases at V and 5 bases at J, with 8 bases between the two ends. The CDR3 sequence: CASSQMNEQYF. CDR3 bases: TGTGCCAGCAGCCAAATGAACGAGCAGTACTTC.

The chain uses TRBV5-1 and TRBJ2-3, with a tentative D call TRBD2 (5 bases). The V end was cut by 2 bases, the J end by 4 bases, with 14 bases between. Germline CDR1 is SGHRS and CDR2 is YFSETQ. This CDR3 has 15 residues. The CDR3: CASSLAAPGADTQYF. The CDR3 DNA follows: TGCGCCAGCAGCTTAGCGGCGCCAGGCGCAGATACGCAGTATTTT.